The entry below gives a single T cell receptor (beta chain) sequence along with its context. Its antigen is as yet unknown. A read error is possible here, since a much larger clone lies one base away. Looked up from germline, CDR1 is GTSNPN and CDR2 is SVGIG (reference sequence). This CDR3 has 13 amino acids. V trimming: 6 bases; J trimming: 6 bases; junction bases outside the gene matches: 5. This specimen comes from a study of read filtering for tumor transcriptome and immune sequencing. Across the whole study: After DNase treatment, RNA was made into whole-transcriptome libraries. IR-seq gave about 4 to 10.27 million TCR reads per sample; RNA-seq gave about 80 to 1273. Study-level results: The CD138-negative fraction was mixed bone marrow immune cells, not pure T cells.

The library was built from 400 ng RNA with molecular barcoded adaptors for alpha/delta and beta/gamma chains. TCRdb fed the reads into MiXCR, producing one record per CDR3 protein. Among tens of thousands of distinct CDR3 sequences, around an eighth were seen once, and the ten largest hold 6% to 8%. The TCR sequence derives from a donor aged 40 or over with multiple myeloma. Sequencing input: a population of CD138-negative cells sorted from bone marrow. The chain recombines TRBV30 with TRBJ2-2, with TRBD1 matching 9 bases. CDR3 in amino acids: CACSQGASGELFF. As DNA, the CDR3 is TGTGCCTGCTCACAGGGGGCGTCCGGGGAGCTGTTTTTT.